Listed below are T cell receptor beta chains from one sample, sequenced in a study of T-cell reconstitution after alpha-beta-depleted transplantation in children. TCRdb redid the calling of the PCR reads with MiXCR, one entry per CDR3 protein. The sample yields some 450,000 distinct CDR3 sequences, approximately 41% seen once. The sequencing used PBMCs, collected before TCRalphabeta/CD19-depleted stem cell transplant. The receptors shown here come from a girl aged 2 to 9 with aplastic anemia, due to receive a stem cell transplant. Each CDR3 is given with its conserved first and last residue. D genes are given only for firm matches. The size entry is marked missing in some rows and otherwise reads once, few, many or a size class.

TRBV9	NA	NA	TRBJ2-1	CASSVSTTYNEQFF	TGTGCCAGCAGCGTAAGTACCACCTACAATGAGCAGTTCTTC
TRBV5-1	many	NA	TRBJ2-2	CASSGIGSSGELFF	TGCGCCAGCAGCGGAATCGGGAGCTCCGGGGAGCTGTTTTTT
TRBV7-9	NA	NA	TRBJ2-2	CASSFAWDPANTGELFF	TGTGCCAGCAGCTTCGCTTGGGACCCAGCGAACACCGGGGAGCTGTTTTTT
TRBV7-7	few	TRBD1	TRBJ2-2	CASRNGTEGGELFF	TGTGCCAGCAGAAATGGGACAGAAGGAGGGGAGCTGTTTTTT
TRBV23-1	NA	NA	TRBJ2-7	CASSLGVLREQYF	TGCGCCAGCAGTCTCGGAGTCCTACGCGAGCAGTACTTC
TRBV5-1	NA	TRBD1	TRBJ2-7	CASSAPGQTYEQYF	TGCGCCAGCAGCGCCCCGGGACAGACCTACGAGCAGTACTTC
TRBV10-1	few	TRBD2	TRBJ2-3	CASSEYEREAQYF	TGCGCCAGCAGTGAGTACGAGCGGGAGGCGCAGTATTTT
TRBV6-1	NA	NA	TRBJ1-1	CASTPWGMGAVNTEAFF	TGTGCCAGCACCCCTTGGGGGATGGGGGCGGTGAACACTGAAGCTTTCTTT
TRBV6-5	few	NA	TRBJ2-7	CASSPRDGSYEQYF	TGTGCCAGCAGTCCCCGGGACGGGTCCTACGAGCAGTACTTC
TRBV6-2/TRBV6-3	NA	NA	TRBJ2-1	CATKRGGEQFF	TGTGCCACCAAAAGGGGGGGGGAGCAGTTCTTC
TRBV12-3/TRBV12-4	NA	TRBD2	TRBJ2-2	CASSGKGLALIGELFF	TGTGCCAGTTCCGGGAAAGGACTAGCGTTGATCGGGGAGCTGTTTTTT
TRBV4-2	NA	TRBD2	TRBJ2-3	CASSQLTSGIPSTDTQYF	TGTGCCAGCAGCCAGCTGACTAGCGGGATCCCTAGCACAGATACGCAGTATTTT
TRBV20-1	NA	TRBD2	TRBJ2-1	CSARLSGSSYNEQFF	TGCAGTGCTAGGTTGAGCGGGAGCTCCTACAATGAGCAGTTCTTC
TRBV28	NA	TRBD1	TRBJ2-5	CASSFGDSAETQYF	TGTGCCAGCAGTTTCGGGGACAGTGCCGAGACCCAGTACTTC
TRBV5-1	NA	NA	TRBJ2-5	CASSLGLAVQETQYF	TGCGCCAGCAGCTTGGGTTTGGCGGTTCAAGAGACCCAGTACTTC
TRBV2	NA	NA	TRBJ1-5	CASSAERSNQPQHF	TGTGCCAGCAGTGCGGAGAGGAGTAATCAGCCCCAGCATTTT
TRBV11-2	few	NA	TRBJ2-3	CASSLGLVPDTQYF	TGTGCCAGCAGCTTAGGACTAGTGCCAGATACGCAGTATTTT
TRBV7-2	NA	NA	TRBJ2-7	CASSFGAHEQYF	TGTGCCAGCAGCTTTGGAGCGCACGAGCAGTACTTC
TRBV10-2	NA	NA	TRBJ2-7	CASSDRSGEQYF	TGCGCCAGCAGTGACAGGTCCGGCGAGCAGTACTTC
TRBV14	NA	NA	TRBJ2-3	CASSPTGLAGDTQYF	TGTGCCAGCAGCCCAACGGGACTCGCAGGGGATACGCAGTATTTT
TRBV7-9	NA	TRBD1	TRBJ1-2	CASSLVPAGGDGYTF	TGTGCCAGCAGCTTAGTCCCCGCAGGGGGCGATGGCTACACCTTC
TRBV3-1	many	TRBD1	TRBJ1-5	CASSLPGQGQPQHF	TGTGCCAGCAGCCTTCCGGGACAGGGTCAGCCCCAGCATTTT
TRBV5-4	few	NA	TRBJ2-7	CASSLPGPPSYEQYF	TGTGCCAGCAGCCTTCCGGGACCCCCGAGCTACGAGCAGTACTTC
TRBV4-2	NA	TRBD2	TRBJ2-4	CASSQTGATSGSQNIQYF	TGTGCCAGCAGCCAAACGGGAGCGACTAGCGGGAGTCAAAACATTCAGTACTTC
TRBV2	once	TRBD2	TRBJ2-1	CATQPSGGASYEQFF	TGTGCCACGCAACCGAGCGGGGGGGCCTCATATGAGCAGTTCTTC
TRBV28	many	NA	TRBJ1-1	CASSRAGEVDTEAFF	TGTGCCAGCAGCCGGGCGGGTGAGGTAGACACTGAAGCTTTCTTT
TRBV29-1	NA	TRBD1	TRBJ2-7	CSGNKGQRSSYEQYF	TGCAGCGGCAACAAGGGACAGAGGAGCTCCTACGAGCAGTACTTC
TRBV5-1	many	TRBD1	TRBJ1-4	CASSFADRAGGEKLFF	TGCGCCAGCAGCTTTGCTGACAGGGCCGGGGGCGAAAAACTGTTTTTT
TRBV30	NA	TRBD1	TRBJ1-1	CAWRVGQGYTEAFF	TGTGCCTGGAGGGTCGGACAGGGGTACACTGAAGCTTTCTTT
TRBV20-1	NA	NA	TRBJ2-6	CSARDQWGGKLSWANVLTF	TGCAGTGCTAGAGACCAATGGGGAGGCAAACTCTCTTGGGCCAACGTCCTGACTTTC
TRBV7-8	NA	TRBD1	TRBJ2-7	CARSHDRDYEQYF	TGTGCCCGCAGCCACGACAGGGACTACGAGCAGTACTTC
TRBV6-5	NA	NA	TRBJ1-2	CAKDGRSYGYTF	TGTGCCAAGGACGGAAGGAGCTATGGCTACACCTTC
TRBV15	many	NA	TRBJ2-7	CATSRGGSNYEQYF	TGTGCCACCAGCAGGGGGGGCAGTAATTACGAGCAGTACTTC
TRBV5-1	NA	TRBD1	TRBJ2-1	CASSLGDRRANNEQFF	TGCGCCAGCAGCTTGGGGGACAGGCGGGCCAACAATGAGCAGTTCTTC
TRBV12-3/TRBV12-4	many	NA	TRBJ2-1	CASSPPAGDEQFF	TGTGCCAGCAGCCCCCCCGCAGGGGATGAGCAGTTCTTC
TRBV18	NA	NA	TRBJ1-5	CASFTGQGGNQPQHF	TGTGCCAGCTTCACCGGCCAGGGAGGGAATCAGCCCCAGCATTTT
TRBV24-1	NA	TRBD2	TRBJ2-5	CATTPGLAAQETQYF	TGTGCCACCACTCCGGGACTAGCGGCCCAAGAGACCCAGTACTTC
TRBV11-2	NA	TRBD1	TRBJ1-4	CASSPGQGNEKLLF	TGTGCCAGCAGCCCAGGACAGGGGAATGAAAAACTGCTTTTT
TRBV18	NA	TRBD2	TRBJ2-4	CASSPPGTSIKNIQYF	TGTGCCAGCTCACCACCCGGGACTAGCATCAAAAACATTCAGTACTTC
TRBV15	NA	NA	TRBJ2-4	CATTQGLAKNIQYF	TGTGCCACCACACAGGGACTAGCCAAAAACATTCAGTACTTC
TRBV7-9	few	NA	TRBJ2-5	CASSLLDSGEETQYF	TGTGCCAGCAGCTTACTCGACTCGGGGGAAGAGACCCAGTACTTC
TRBV29-1	NA	TRBD1	TRBJ2-3	CSGSSGTGGDQGSDTQYF	TGCAGCGGATCCTCCGGGACAGGGGGCGACCAGGGTTCGGATACGCAGTATTTT
TRBV20-1	few	TRBD1	TRBJ2-7	CSAVGQGVYEQYF	TGCAGTGCTGTCGGACAGGGGGTCTACGAGCAGTACTTC
TRBV28	many	NA	TRBJ2-1	CASSFAALLSYNEQFF	TGTGCCAGCAGTTTCGCAGCGCTTCTCTCCTACAATGAGCAGTTCTTC
TRBV24-1	NA	NA	TRBJ1-5	CATAEGQGRQPQHF	TGTGCCACAGCTGAAGGGCAAGGAAGACAGCCCCAGCATTTT